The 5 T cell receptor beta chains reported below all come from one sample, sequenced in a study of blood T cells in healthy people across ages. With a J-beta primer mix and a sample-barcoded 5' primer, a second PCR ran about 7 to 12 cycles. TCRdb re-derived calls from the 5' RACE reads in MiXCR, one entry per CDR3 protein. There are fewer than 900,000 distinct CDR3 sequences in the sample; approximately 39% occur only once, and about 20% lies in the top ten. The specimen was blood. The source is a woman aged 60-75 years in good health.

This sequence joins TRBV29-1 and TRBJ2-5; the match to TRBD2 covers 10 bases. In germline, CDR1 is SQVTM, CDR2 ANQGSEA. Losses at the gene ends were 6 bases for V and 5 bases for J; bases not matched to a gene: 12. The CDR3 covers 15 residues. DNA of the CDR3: TGCAGCGTCCGCGGCCTAGCGGGAGATTATGAGACCCAGTACTTC. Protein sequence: CSVRGLAGDYETQYF. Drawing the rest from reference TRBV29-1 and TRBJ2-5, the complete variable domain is SAVISQKPSRDICQRGTSLTIQCQVDSQVTMMFWYRQQPGQSLTLIATANQGSEATYESGFVIDKFPISRPNLTFSTLTVSNMSPEDSSIYLCSVRGLAGDYETQYFGPGTRLLVL.

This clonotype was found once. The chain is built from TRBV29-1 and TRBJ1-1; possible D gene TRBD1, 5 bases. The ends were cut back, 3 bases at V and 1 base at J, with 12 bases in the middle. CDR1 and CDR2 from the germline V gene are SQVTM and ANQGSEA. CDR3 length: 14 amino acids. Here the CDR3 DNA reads TGCAGCGTTGATAGGGGTCTTGCGAACACTGAAGCTTTCTTT. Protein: CSVDRGLANTEAFF.

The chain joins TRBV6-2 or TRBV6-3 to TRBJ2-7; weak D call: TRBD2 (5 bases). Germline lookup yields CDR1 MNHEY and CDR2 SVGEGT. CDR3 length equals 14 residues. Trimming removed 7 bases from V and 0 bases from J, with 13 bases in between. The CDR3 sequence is CASIHGILSYEQYF. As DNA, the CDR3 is TGTGCCAGCATTCACGGGATCCTCTCCTACGAGCAGTACTTC.

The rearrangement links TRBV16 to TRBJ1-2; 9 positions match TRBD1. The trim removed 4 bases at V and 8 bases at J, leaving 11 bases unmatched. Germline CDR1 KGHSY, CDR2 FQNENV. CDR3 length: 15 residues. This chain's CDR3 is CASSPQQGAVGGYTF. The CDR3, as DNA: TGTGCCAGCAGCCCTCAACAGGGGGCAGTAGGAGGCTACACCTTC.

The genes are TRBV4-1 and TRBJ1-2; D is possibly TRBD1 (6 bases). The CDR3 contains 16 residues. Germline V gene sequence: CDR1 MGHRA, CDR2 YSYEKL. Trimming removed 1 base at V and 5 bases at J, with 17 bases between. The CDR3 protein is CASSQGALEQGYGYTF. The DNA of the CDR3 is TGCGCCAGCAGCCAAGGAGCTCTCGAACAGGGATATGGCTACACCTTC.